The 3 T cell receptor beta chains below were found in one sample sequenced in a study of shared clonotypes between healthy human individuals. The method was immunoSEQ multiplex PCR; TCRdb's version includes in-frame clones alone and lacks a portion of them. The data hold 2 million to 2.5 million clones, with around 95% observed a single time. Sequencing input: naive CD4+ T cells sorted from blood. Noted subset: CD45RA+ positively selected. The receptor source for this set is a man aged 18 to 30 in good health.

CDR3 residues: CASSLGQATNEKLFF. In DNA, the CDR3 is TGTGCCAGCAGCTTGGGACAGGCAACTAATGAAAAACTGTTTTTT. This chain joins TRBV5-8 and TRBJ1-4; D is possibly TRBD1 (6 bases). Trimming removed 0 bases at V and 0 bases at J, with 6 bases between. This CDR3 has 15 amino acids. Germline CDR1 and CDR2: SGHTS and YDEGEE.

The chain is built from TRBV6-1 and TRBJ2-7; D uncertain. Germline-derived CDR1 and CDR2 are MNHNS and SASEGT. This CDR3 region has 13 residues. V gave up 4 bases and J gave up 4 bases, with 11 bases separating them. Written as DNA, the CDR3 is TGTGCCAGCAGTGCCAACCTCGGTTACGAGCAGTACTTC. Translating gives CASSANLGYEQYF.

The chain combines TRBV6-6 with TRBJ1-1; D gene ambiguous. Between the trimmed V and J ends, which lost 8 bases and 4 bases, there was a span of 11 bases. CDR3 length equals 12 residues. Germline V CDR1 and CDR2: MNHNY, SVGAGI (reference sequence). CDR3 sequence: CASLREGTEAFF. The CDR3 DNA sequence: TGTGCCAGCTTAAGGGAAGGCACTGAAGCTTTCTTT.